The next 30 T cell receptor beta chains were all read from a single sample in a study of shared clonotypes between healthy human individuals. The table came from immunoSEQ multiplex PCR; TCRdb's copy has only in-frame clones and leaves some out. The table records fewer than 600,000 clones, around 81% of them present only once. The sequenced sample was PBMCs. The receptors shown here come from a woman in her thirties or forties in good health. Some clones in this sample may be carry-over from other donors' samples.

To note about this clone: The same CDR3 arises from other DNA sequences in this sample as well. This chain connects TRBV7-2 to TRBJ1-1; D is ambiguous. Deletions cut 5 bases from V and 5 bases from J, with 12 bases between. The CDR3 totals 13 residues. Germline V gene data show CDR1 as SGHTA and CDR2 as FQGNSA. The CDR3: CASSPTVGTEAFF. As DNA, the CDR3 is TGTGCCAGCAGCCCTACAGTAGGAACTGAAGCTTTCTTT. The variable domain in full, with the rest retrieved from reference TRBV7-2 and TRBJ1-1, is GAGVSQSPSNKVTEKGKDVELRCDPISGHTALYWYRQSLGQGLEFLIYFQGNSAPDKSGLPSDRFSAERTGGSVSTLTIQRTQQEDSAVYLCASSPTVGTEAFFGQGTRLTVV.

This clone was seen only a few times. This chain connects TRBV19 to TRBJ2-6, with D tentatively TRBD2 (6 bases). Germline CDR1 and CDR2: LNHDA and SQIVND (reference sequence). Deletions cut 3 bases from V and 4 bases from J, with 13 bases between. The length of the CDR3 is 16 residues. CDR3 in amino acids: CASSMEGRLGANVLTF. The CDR3 DNA reads TGTGCCAGTAGTATGGAGGGACGACTCGGGGCCAACGTCCTGACTTTC.

J is TRBJ2-7 and V is TRBV21-1; the D call of TRBD2 is as the table states it, not checked on the DNA. TRBV21-1 is deemed a pseudogene. CDR3 size: 17 residues. The CDR3 sequence: CASSNGLAKGCDYEQYF. The CDR3 bases are TGTGCCAGCAGCAACGGGCTAGCTAAGGGTTGTGACTACGAGCAGTACTTC.

This chain links TRBV2 with TRBJ2-3; D not certain. The CDR3 loop spans 14 amino acids. Germline assignment: CDR1 SNHLY and CDR2 FYNNEI. Deletions cut 6 bases from V and 2 bases from J, with 12 bases between. The CDR3 loop reads CASSSKSSTDTQYF. CDR3 nucleotides: TGTGCCAGCAGCAGTAAGTCCTCCACAGATACGCAGTATTTT.

This clone showed up just a few times. The sample holds other DNA sequences that translate to the same CDR3. J is TRBJ2-7 and V is TRBV29-1; D gene unclear. This CDR3 comprises 10 residues. CDR1 and CDR2 from the germline V gene are SQVTM and ANQGSEA. The V and J ends lost 4 bases and 3 bases respectively, with 4 bases between them. The CDR3 sequence: CSVGDYEQYF. For the CDR3, the DNA is TGCAGCGTTGGAGACTACGAGCAGTACTTC.

The chain links TRBV28 to TRBJ2-1; D unclear. This CDR3 region has 13 residues. The ends were cut back, 6 bases at V and 8 bases at J, with 14 bases in the middle. Germline assignment: CDR1 MDHEN and CDR2 SYDVKM. Here the CDR3 reads CASSPTEADEQFF. For the CDR3, the DNA is TGTGCCAGCAGCCCCACCGAGGCGGATGAGCAGTTCTTC.

There are a few counts of this clone. A junction end diverges from the germline sequence, so it may reflect a read error. The chain has TRBV28 and TRBJ1-2; D possibly corresponds to TRBD1 (6 bases). In germline, CDR1 is MDHEN, CDR2 SYDVKM. The CDR3 is 13 amino acids. The CDR3 loop reads CASSPTDSRPVHF. In DNA form, the CDR3 reads TGTGCCAGCAGCCCCACGGACAGCCGGCCTGTACACTTC.

J is TRBJ2-1 and V is TRBV5-1; D might be TRBD2 (6 bases). The CDR3 spans 16 residues. V lost 1 base, J lost 0 bases, and 11 bases lay in between. Germline lookup yields CDR1 SGHRS and CDR2 YFSETQ. The CDR3 DNA follows: TGCGCCAGCAGCTTGTGGCGGGGAAGCTCCTACAATGAGCAGTTCTTC. It specifies CASSLWRGSSYNEQFF. Supplemented by reference TRBV5-1 and TRBJ2-1, the full variable domain reads KAGVTQTPRYLIKTRGQQVTLSCSPISGHRSVSWYQQTPGQGLQFLFEYFSETQRNKGNFPGRFSGRQFSNSRSEMNVSTLELGDSALYLCASSLWRGSSYNEQFFGPGTRLTVL.

J is TRBJ2-7 and V is TRBV7-2; D remains unclear. The CDR3 loop spans 12 amino acids. Germline V gives CDR1 SGHTA, CDR2 FQGNSA. V gave up 3 bases and J gave up 6 bases, with 9 bases separating them. This CDR3 is CASSFRSREQYF. The CDR3, as DNA: TGTGCCAGCAGCTTCAGGTCCCGCGAGCAGTACTTC.

On this clone itself: The junction shows a germline mismatch at one end, possibly a read error. The J gene is TRBJ2-1, the V gene TRBV7-7; D might be TRBD1 or TRBD2, each matching 6 bases. Germline V gives CDR1 SSHAT, CDR2 FNYEAQ (reference sequence). The CDR3 loop spans 18 amino acids. The CDR3 reads CASSSLPRGVGRGNEQFF. The CDR3 DNA reads as TGTGCTAGCAGCTCACTTCCCAGGGGCGTCGGGAGAGGCAATGAGCAGTTCTTC.

About this clone itself: A far larger clone differs by one base, so this is likely a read error. The gene calls are TRBV30 and TRBJ2-5; no clear D gene. The germline CDR1 and CDR2 sequences are GTSNPN and SVGIG (reference sequence). Trimming pared 3 bases from V and 1 base from J, leaving 9 bases between. The CDR3 has 13 residues. The CDR3 sequence: CAWRLVGQETQYF. The CDR3 nucleotides read TGTGCCTGGAGGCTGGTGGGCCAAGAGACCCAGTACTTC.

This clone was counted at least ten times. The J gene is TRBJ2-3, the V gene TRBV4-3, with 11 bases that match TRBD2. This CDR3 contains 18 residues. V lost 0 bases to trimming and J lost 2 bases; unmatched junction nucleotides: 7. Germline V gene sequence: CDR1 LGHNA, CDR2 YSLEER. CDR3 nucleotide sequence: TGCGCCAGCAGCCAAGATATGCTAGCGGGAGGATACACAGATACGCAGTATTTT. Translating it yields CASSQDMLAGGYTDTQYF.

The chain recombines TRBV5-1 with TRBJ1-1, with TRBD1 matching 11 bases. Trimming took 0 bases from V and 4 from J; bases not matched to a gene: 5. The CDR3 has 16 residues. Per germline, CDR1 SGHRS and CDR2 YFSETQ. The CDR3 region has the DNA TGCGCCAGCAGCTTGGCCTTGGGGACAGGGGGCACTGAAGCTTTCTTT. Translation: CASSLALGTGGTEAFF.

V and J are TRBV28 and TRBJ1-1; D unclear. Germline V gene sequence: CDR1 MDHEN, CDR2 SYDVKM. The CDR3 consists of 13 residues. V was pared by 6 bases and J by 2 bases, with 10 bases between. The CDR3, as DNA: TGTGCCAGCAGCCACATCCTTAACACTGAAGCTTTCTTT. Translating gives CASSHILNTEAFF.

This clone was counted a single time. The chain employs TRBV13 and TRBJ2-7; D may be TRBD2 (7 bases). Germline lookup yields CDR1 PRHDT and CDR2 FYEKMQ (reference sequence). The CDR3 spans 18 residues. V lost 4 bases and J lost 1, with 23 bases in between. DNA for the CDR3: TGTGCCAGCAGCTCTAATTCCGGGGGCGGGAGTCCGTCCTACGAGCAGTACTTC. Its translation: CASSSNSGGGSPSYEQYF. Full variable domain (remainder filled in from reference TRBV13 and TRBJ2-7): AAGVIQSPRHLIKEKRETATLKCYPIPRHDTVYWYQQGPGQDPQFLISFYEKMQSDKGSIPDRFSAQQFSDYHSELNMSSLELGDSALYFCASSSNSGGGSPSYEQYFGPGTRLTVT.

DNA for the CDR3: TGCGCCAGCAGCAGCGGGACGGCTACAGATACGCAGTATTTT. This translates into CASSSGTATDTQYF. This chain links TRBV5-1 with TRBJ2-3, with 7 bases matching TRBD2. The germline V gene encodes CDR1 SGHRS and CDR2 YFSETQ. The ends lost 4 bases at V and 3 bases at J; junction bases unmatched: 5. The CDR3 has 14 amino acids. The whole variable domain, remainder taken from reference TRBV5-1 and TRBJ2-3, is KAGVTQTPRYLIKTRGQQVTLSCSPISGHRSVSWYQQTPGQGLQFLFEYFSETQRNKGNFPGRFSGRQFSNSRSEMNVSTLELGDSALYLCASSSGTATDTQYFGPGTRLTVL.

Only one count was recorded for this clone. This chain uses TRBV7-3 with TRBJ1-1; D is ambiguous. Germline values: CDR1 SGHTA, CDR2 FQGTGA. Trimming shortened V by 5 bases and J by 4 bases, and 11 bases separated the two germline ends. The CDR3 totals 13 residues. The CDR3 nucleotides read TGTGCCAGCAGCGTATTGGGCGGCACTGAAGCTTTCTTT. Residues: CASSVLGGTEAFF.

This chain connects TRBV21-1 to TRBJ2-3; the tabulated D call, TRBD1, remains unverified against the DNA. TRBV21-1 is shown as a pseudogene. The CDR3 runs to 18 residues. The CDR3 reads CASNKTPDTEHTADTQYF. CDR3 DNA sequence: TGTGCCAGCAACAAAACCCCGGACACGGAACACACGGCAGATACGCAGTATTTT.

CDR3 region: CASSTDGGHQPQHF. CDR3 sequence (DNA): TGTGCCAGCAGCACAGACGGGGGCCACCAGCCCCAGCATTTT. The chain carries TRBV7-9 and TRBJ1-5; the D gene is possibly TRBD1 (6 bases). Germline V gene data show CDR1 as SEHNR and CDR2 as FQNEAQ (reference sequence). The CDR3 loop spans 14 amino acids. V was cut by 5 bases and J by 7 bases, with 15 bases left in between.

The chain carries TRBV4-1 and TRBJ2-7; 7 nucleotides align to TRBD1. The length of the CDR3 is 20 residues. Germline-derived CDR1 and CDR2 are MGHRA and YSYEKL. V trimming: 4 bases; J trimming: 6 bases; junction bases outside the gene matches: 27. The CDR3 is CASSRSTKDDRVLGPGEQYF. The CDR3 bases are TGCGCCAGCAGCCGATCGACCAAAGACGACAGGGTGCTTGGTCCGGGCGAGCAGTACTTC.

The CDR3 loop is CASSPVRSGANVLTF. For the CDR3, the DNA is TGTGCCAGCTCACCAGTCCGCTCTGGGGCCAACGTCCTGACTTTC. The rearrangement joins TRBV18 to TRBJ2-6; D gene unclear. The CDR3 covers 15 residues. V lost 2 bases to trimming and J lost 0 bases, with 5 bases between them. Germline assignment: CDR1 KGHSH and CDR2 LQKENI.

This chain joins TRBV29-1 and TRBJ2-3, with D perhaps matching TRBD2 (6 bases). Trimming cost V 4 bases and J 7 bases, with 15 bases left between them. CDR3 length equals 13 residues. The germline gives CDR1 SQVTM, CDR2 ANQGSEA. As DNA, the CDR3 is TGCAGCGTTGGACCCCAGGGAGGATATACGCAGTATTTT. This gives the protein CSVGPQGGYTQYF.

This clone has only a few counts. J is TRBJ2-1 and V is TRBV2, with 9 positions matching TRBD1. J lost 9 bases, V lost 3 bases, and 3 bases had no gene match. The CDR3 has 13 amino acids. Germline V lookup: CDR1 SNHLY, CDR2 FYNNEI. DNA for the CDR3: TGTGCCAGCAGTGACGTGGACAGGGGTGAGCAGTTCTTC. Translation gives CASSDVDRGEQFF.

As to this clone: Additional DNA sequences in this sample encode the identical CDR3. The chain employs TRBV30 and TRBJ1-5; D is ambiguous. This CDR3 has 13 residues. Per germline, CDR1 GTSNPN and CDR2 SVGIG (reference sequence). V shed 1 base and J shed 4 bases, with 8 bases lying between them. This chain's CDR3 is CAWSAGPNQPQHF. DNA for the CDR3: TGTGCCTGGAGTGCCGGACCAAATCAGCCCCAGCATTTT.

About this clone: This likely came from a read error, as a far larger clone is one base away. CDR3 amino acids: CASSPPLGNTEALF. CDR3 coding DNA: TGTGCCAGCAGCCCCCCCCTAGGGAACACTGAAGCTCTCTTT. The J gene is TRBJ1-1, the V gene TRBV4-2; D gene uncertain. CDR1 is LGHNA and CDR2 is YNFKEQ in the germline V gene. The CDR3 loop spans 14 amino acids.

V usage is TRBV4-2 and J usage is TRBJ2-5; perhaps TRBD2 as D (5 bases). V was pared by 8 bases and J by 4 bases, with 14 bases between. The CDR3 spans 13 residues. Germline V gives CDR1 LGHNA, CDR2 YNFKEQ. This CDR3 is CASGWPGSETQYF. The CDR3, as DNA: TGTGCCAGCGGTTGGCCGGGATCAGAGACCCAGTACTTC.

This rearrangement joins TRBV4-1 to TRBJ2-1; 9 nucleotides align to TRBD2. Germline V gene lookup returns CDR1 MGHRA and CDR2 YSYEKL. The CDR3 is made up of 14 amino acids. V was pared by 4 bases and J by 4 bases, with 2 bases of the junction left unmatched. CDR3 nucleotides: TGCGCCAGCAGCCGACTAGCGGTTTACAATGAGCAGTTCTTC. Protein product: CASSRLAVYNEQFF.

This clone was observed once. J is TRBJ1-1 and V is TRBV19; D remains unclear. This CDR3 has 13 residues. V shed 3 bases and J shed 4 bases, with 9 bases lying between them. The germline CDR1 and CDR2 sequences are LNHDA and SQIVND (reference sequence). The CDR3 sequence: CASSMAGITEAFF. DNA of the CDR3: TGTGCCAGTAGTATGGCGGGGATCACTGAAGCTTTCTTT. Full variable domain (rest looked up from reference TRBV19 and TRBJ1-1): DGGITQSPKYLFRKEGQNVTLSCEQNLNHDAMYWYRQDPGQGLRLIYYSQIVNDFQKGDIAEGYSVSREKKESFPLTVTSAQKNPTAFYLCASSMAGITEAFFGQGTRLTVV.

This clone was detected only once. This chain uses TRBV7-9 with TRBJ2-1; 12 bases match TRBD2. Unmatched junction bases numbered 12, after V lost 4 bases and J lost 14 bases. Germline V gives CDR1 SEHNR, CDR2 FQNEAQ (reference sequence). This CDR3 has 15 residues. The CDR3 region has the DNA TGTGCCAGCAGCTACACCCCCCCTAGCGGGAGGGCCAAGTTCTTC. It codes for CASSYTPPSGRAKFF. The full variable domain, rest sourced from reference TRBV7-9 and TRBJ2-1, is DTGVSQNPRHKITKRGQNVTFRCDPISEHNRLYWYRQTLGQGPEFLTYFQNEAQLEKSRLLSDRFSAERPKGSFSTLEIQRTEQGDSAMYLCASSYTPPSGRAKFFGPGTRLTVL.

The gene calls are TRBV15 and TRBJ1-2; possible D gene TRBD1, 6 bases. Germline V gene data show CDR1 as LNHNV and CDR2 as YYDKDF (reference sequence). V lost 0 bases and J 8 bases, leaving 13 bases between the germline ends. The CDR3 extends over 14 amino acids. CDR3 loop: CATSRDGGLKGYTF. DNA for the CDR3: TGTGCCACCAGCAGAGATGGGGGGCTGAAGGGCTACACCTTC.